This T cell receptor beta chain came from a study of T cell responses to AZD1222 COVID-19 vaccine. On this clone itself: The antigen is not known.

Trimming stripped 2 bases from V and 6 bases from J, with 11 bases between. The length of the CDR3 is 13 residues. Repertoires were generated with immunoSEQ multiplex PCR, while TCRdb's copy carries only in-frame clones and drops some. The sample carries 150,000 to 180,000 clones, about 85% recorded once. Study results and caveats: Of spike-specific TCRs, nearly half reportedly target regions left unmutated in variants. Vaccine-associated CD4 TCRs spanned spike, dominant at 160-218 and 743-854. Scientists sampled the repertoires only once the peak T cell response had passed.

Sequencing was performed on peripheral blood, taken on day 0 of AZD1222 vaccination. The receptor comes from an adult in good health. This sequence joins TRBV12-3 or TRBV12-4 and TRBJ2-7; no firm D call. The CDR3 sequence: CASSLRLPPEQYF. CDR3 bases: TGTGCCAGCAGTTTACGGCTCCCCCCCGAGCAGTACTTC.